This paragraph reports one T cell receptor beta chain. The sample belongs to a study of shared clonotypes between healthy human individuals. The CDR3 consists of 15 residues. Per germline, CDR1 MDHEN and CDR2 SYDVKM. J lost 3 bases, V lost 5 bases, and 8 bases had no gene match. Produced via immunoSEQ multiplex PCR; TCRdb's table is partial and in-frame only. The profile shows some 2,000,000 clones, 90% to 95% of them singletons. The chain employs TRBV28 and TRBJ2-5; TRBD1 aligns across 8 bases. Sequenced input: naive CD4+ T cells sorted from blood. Subset specified: CD45RA+ positively selected. The receptor's source is a man younger than 35 in good health. CDR3 residues: CASSPGQGGKETQYF. The CDR3 DNA reads TGTGCCAGCAGTCCAGGACAGGGAGGAAAAGAGACCCAGTACTTC.